These 14 T cell receptor beta chains were all obtained from the same sample, sequenced in a study of T cell responses to AZD1222 COVID-19 vaccine. Sequencing was performed with immunoSEQ multiplex PCR; in TCRdb, only in-frame clones are kept and a portion is missing. The table includes fewer than 80,000 clones, around 89% detected once. Sequencing used peripheral blood, obtained 28 days after the second dose of the MenACWY control vaccine. All receptors come from an adult who received the MenACWY meningococcal vaccine as a control.

The count of this clone is one. The V and J genes are TRBV5-1 and TRBJ2-3, with D tentatively TRBD1 or TRBD2 (5 bases each). The CDR3 length is 15 residues. CDR1 and CDR2 from the germline V gene are SGHRS and YFSETQ. V lost 4 bases, J lost 3 bases, and 15 bases lay in between. The CDR3 region is CASSPRRDGTDTQYF. CDR3 sequence (DNA): TGCGCCAGCAGCCCCCGAAGGGACGGGACAGATACGCAGTATTTT.

The J gene is TRBJ1-1, the V gene TRBV5-6; D is unresolved. Germline values: CDR1 SGHDT, CDR2 YYEEEE. Trimming took 4 bases from V and 3 from J, leaving 7 bases between them. The CDR3 covers 12 residues. The CDR3 DNA follows: TGTGCCAGCAGCCGTGAATACACTGAAGCTTTCTTT. As protein: CASSREYTEAFF.

The genes are TRBV5-5 and TRBJ2-3, with 10 positions matching TRBD2. The germline gives CDR1 SGHKS, CDR2 YYEKEE (reference sequence). CDR3 length equals 15 residues. V lost 6 bases, J lost 5 bases, and 9 bases stayed unmatched. CDR3 nucleotides: TGTGCCAGCAACCAAGCGGGGGGGGTGGTAGATACGCAGTATTTT. This encodes CASNQAGGVVDTQYF.

V and J are TRBV24-1 and TRBJ2-3, with 7 bases fitting TRBD1. This CDR3 contains 12 residues. Germline CDR1 KGHDR, CDR2 SFDVKD. Unmatched junction bases numbered 2, after V lost 9 bases and J lost 3 bases. DNA of the CDR3: TGTGCCACCTCCAGGGGGACAGATACGCAGTATTTT. It specifies CATSRGTDTQYF.

This chain joins TRBV6-2 or TRBV6-3 and TRBJ1-1; D not certain. The CDR3 totals 14 residues. V lost 0 bases, J lost 8 bases, and 13 bases lay in between. Germline V gene data show CDR1 as MNHEY and CDR2 as SVGEGT. In nucleotides, the CDR3 is TGTGCCAGCAGTTACTCTGGACGCGTTATGGAAGCTTTCTTT. It specifies CASSYSGRVMEAFF.

This clone was seen a single time. V usage is TRBV5-6 and J usage is TRBJ2-4; D is undetermined. This CDR3 comprises 15 residues. V lost 2 bases and J lost 5, with 14 bases in between. Germline CDR1 and CDR2: SGHDT and YYEEEE. The CDR3 region has the DNA TGTGCCAGCAGCTTTACTTTAGAATCCCAAAACATTCAGTACTTC. It codes for CASSFTLESQNIQYF.

The chain recombines TRBV6-5 with TRBJ1-1; 10 bases line up with TRBD1. V lost 6 bases, J lost 5 bases, and 9 bases stayed unmatched. Germline CDR1 and CDR2: MNHEY and SVGAGI. The CDR3 has 15 amino acids. CDR3 nucleotides: TGTGCCAGCAGCGAGGGGACAGGGGTTCCGACTGAAGCTTTCTTT. This encodes CASSEGTGVPTEAFF.

The chain has TRBV19 and TRBJ2-7; 12 bases match TRBD1. The CDR3 has 15 residues. Trimming at V came to 3 bases and at J to 3 bases, leaving 3 bases not matched to a gene. Germline V gene sequence: CDR1 LNHDA, CDR2 SQIVND (reference sequence). The CDR3 is CASSMGTGGIYEQYF. In nucleotides, the CDR3 is TGTGCCAGTAGTATGGGGACAGGGGGCATCTACGAGCAGTACTTC. The full variable domain, its missing parts supplied by reference TRBV19 and TRBJ2-7, is DGGITQSPKYLFRKEGQNVTLSCEQNLNHDAMYWYRQDPGQGLRLIYYSQIVNDFQKGDIAEGYSVSREKKESFPLTVTSAQKNPTAFYLCASSMGTGGIYEQYFGPGTRLTVT.

V usage is TRBV5-1 and J usage is TRBJ1-3; D ambiguous. V shed 0 bases and J shed 4 bases, with 8 bases lying between them. The CDR3 has 14 amino acids. The V gene's germline CDR1 is SGHRS and CDR2 YFSETQ. CDR3 bases: TGCGCCAGCAGCTTGGGAATACAGGGAAACACCATATATTTT. This translates into CASSLGIQGNTIYF.

The chain joins TRBV25-1 to TRBJ1-6, with 9 bases that match TRBD1. V lost 6 bases to trimming and J lost 9 bases; unmatched junction nucleotides: 6. Germline V gives CDR1 MGHDK, CDR2 SYGVNS. The CDR3 runs 14 residues. CDR3: CASSLQGAVSPLHF. The CDR3 region has the DNA TGTGCCAGCAGCTTACAGGGGGCGGTTTCACCCCTCCACTTT. The complete variable domain, with remaining parts taken from reference TRBV25-1 and TRBJ1-6, reads EADIYQTPRYLVIGTGKKITLECSQTMGHDKMYWYQQDPGMELHLIHYSYGVNSTEKGDLSSESTVSRIRTEHFPLTLESARPSHTSQYLCASSLQGAVSPLHFGNGTRLTVT.

The rearrangement joins TRBV7-2 to TRBJ2-3; D remains ambiguous. The CDR3 has 14 residues. V shed 7 bases and J shed 3 bases, with 14 bases lying between them. Germline CDR1 reads SGHTA; CDR2 reads FQGNSA. CDR3 DNA: TGTGCCAGCAACCCGGGTCGCAGGACAGATACGCAGTATTTT. The encoded protein is CASNPGRRTDTQYF.

The chain couples TRBV5-1 to TRBJ1-3, with D hard to call. The length of the CDR3 is 15 residues. CDR1 is SGHRS and CDR2 is YFSETQ in the germline V gene. V lost 0 bases, J lost 0 bases, and 7 bases lay in between. The CDR3 region is CASSLADYSGNTIYF. For the CDR3, the DNA is TGCGCCAGCAGCTTGGCAGATTACTCTGGAAACACCATATATTTT.

The V call is TRBV7-8, the J call TRBJ2-1; the match to TRBD1 covers 7 bases. The CDR3 extends over 14 amino acids. Germline V gene lookup returns CDR1 SGHVS and CDR2 FQNEAQ. Trimming cost V 4 bases and J 6 bases; bases outside gene matches: 6. In DNA, the CDR3 is TGTGCCAGCAGCTATCGACAGGGCGGCAATGAGCAGTTCTTC. It specifies CASSYRQGGNEQFF.

The chain couples TRBV5-1 to TRBJ2-7; TRBD1 agrees at 7 bases. The germline CDR1 and CDR2 sequences are SGHRS and YFSETQ. This CDR3 has 16 residues. The junction had 12 bases not matched to a gene; V was cut back by 4 bases and J by 2 bases. CDR3 nucleotide sequence: TGCGCCAGCAGCCCCTCCCCAGGGACAGCTACCTACGAGCAGTACTTC. This translates into CASSPSPGTATYEQYF.